This T cell receptor beta chain was recorded in a study of T cells after yellow fever vaccination. The V end lost 2 bases, the J end lost 2 bases, and 13 bases lay between the germline ends. The CDR3 totals 16 residues. Germline CDR1 and CDR2: MGHRA and YSYEKL. TCRdb reprocessed the 5' RACE reads with MiXCR, giving one entry per CDR3 protein. The sample lists some 290,000 distinct CDR3 sequences, about 10% occurring once. This clonotype was seen many times. V is TRBV4-1 and J is TRBJ2-4, with a weak D call TRBD1 (5 bases). This sequence originates from a young man who received the YFV17D yellow fever vaccine. The sequencing here drew on CD4+ T cells sorted from PBMCs, taken 45 days after the yellow fever booster vaccination. The CDR3: CASSQIRDSPKNIQYF. CDR3 DNA: TGCGCCAGCAGCCAAATCCGCGACAGTCCCAAAAACATTCAGTACTTC.